A single sample is the source of the 27 T cell receptor beta chains below, sequenced in a study of monozygotic twins with inflammatory bowel disease. TCRdb reanalyzed the 5' RACE reads, giving one entry per CDR3 protein sequence and no DNA. This listing includes about 160,000 distinct CDR3 sequences. Sequencing was carried out using blood. These receptors were obtained from a human donor with ulcerative colitis or Crohn's disease, or a healthy co-twin of an affected twin (not recorded which).

V usage is TRBV5-1 and J usage is TRBJ1-2. Germline V CDR1 and CDR2: SGHRS, YFSETQ. The CDR3 has 14 amino acids. CDR3 protein: CASSLVLEANGYTF.

V gene TRBV24-1 combines with J gene TRBJ2-1; there is no DNA to check the TCRdb D call of TRBD2. The CDR3 extends over 17 amino acids. CDR1 is KGHDR and CDR2 is SFDVKD in the germline V gene. The CDR3 region is CATSDPGASGSRNEQFF.

The chain joins TRBV11-2 to TRBJ2-7; without DNA, the TCRdb call of TRBD2 cannot be checked. The germline V gene has CDR1 SGHAT and CDR2 FQNNGV. The CDR3 extends over 16 amino acids. The CDR3 loop reads CASSLSPGGLYDEQYF.

The chain employs TRBV28 and TRBJ1-1; TCRdb proposes TRBD1, but this gene call is untestable without DNA. The CDR3 runs 14 residues. In germline, CDR1 is MDHEN, CDR2 SYDVKM. CDR3: CASSEGTVNTEAFF.

This chain uses TRBV18 with TRBJ1-1; TCRdb proposes TRBD1, but this gene call is untestable without DNA. The CDR3 length is 13 residues. Germline V gene data show CDR1 as KGHSH and CDR2 as LQKENI. This chain's CDR3 is CASSTGGVTEAFF. The whole variable domain, remainder taken from reference TRBV18 and TRBJ1-1, is NAGVMQNPRHLVRRRGQEARLRCSPMKGHSHVYWYRQLPEEGLKFMVYLQKENIIDESGMPKERFSAEFPKEGPSILRIQQVVRGDSAAYFCASSTGGVTEAFFGQGTRLTVV.

The chain carries TRBV12-3 or TRBV12-4 and TRBJ2-2. The CDR3 runs to 14 residues. The CDR3 region is CASRDKQLTGELFF.

The chain is built from TRBV7-2 and TRBJ2-2; absent DNA, TCRdb's TRBD1 call cannot be checked. The CDR3 runs to 16 residues. CDR1 is SGHTA, CDR2 FQGNSA, per germline. CDR3 region: CASSVSHRTNTGELFF. The full variable domain, its missing parts supplied by reference TRBV7-2 and TRBJ2-2, is GAGVSQSPSNKVTEKGKDVELRCDPISGHTALYWYRQSLGQGLEFLIYFQGNSAPDKSGLPSDRFSAERTGGSVSTLTIQRTQQEDSAVYLCASSVSHRTNTGELFFGEGSRLTVL.

CDR3 protein: CSARGETYNEQFF. V gene TRBV20-1 combines with J gene TRBJ2-1. In germline, CDR1 is DFQATT, CDR2 SNEGSKA (reference sequence). The CDR3 is 13 amino acids.

The chain couples TRBV2 to TRBJ1-4. Germline-derived CDR1 and CDR2 are SNHLY and FYNNEI. The CDR3 contains 14 residues. Here the CDR3 reads CASRDRAQNEKLFF.

J is TRBJ1-5 and V is TRBV2. CDR3 length: 14 amino acids. CDR1 is SNHLY and CDR2 is FYNNEI in the germline V gene. This CDR3 is CASSDRALNQPQHF.

The rearrangement links TRBV12-3 or TRBV12-4 to TRBJ2-7. This CDR3 contains 11 residues. This CDR3 is CASSFLHEQYF.

This chain connects TRBV18 to TRBJ1-2; TCRdb designates TRBD1, a call that cannot be tested without DNA. The CDR3 sequence is 14 residues long. CDR1 and CDR2 (germline): KGHSH, LQKENI. The CDR3 here is CASLTGGAGYGYTF.

V is TRBV5-6 and J is TRBJ2-3; with no DNA, the TCRdb D assignment of TRBD1 cannot be verified. This CDR3 is 15 amino acids long. Germline assignment: CDR1 SGHDT and CDR2 YYEEEE. The CDR3 sequence is CASSFQGAWADTQYF.

The J gene is TRBJ1-2, the V gene TRBV7-2; as DNA is missing, the TRBD1 call by TCRdb cannot be tested. From germline, CDR1 is SGHTA and CDR2 FQGNSA. This CDR3 is built from 12 residues. The CDR3 sequence: CASSPEAYGYTF.

This clonotype is labeled medium-sized based on frequency. V gene TRBV6-5 combines with J gene TRBJ2-3; TCRdb's D call, TRBD2, is unchecked because there is no DNA. The CDR3 spans 16 residues. From germline, CDR1 is MNHEY and CDR2 SVGAGI. The CDR3 is CASSYSGTSGADTQYF.

CDR3 residues: CATQGVSGANVLTF. The chain recombines TRBV2 with TRBJ2-6; the D call of TRBD1 rests on TCRdb alone, since no DNA is present to check it. The CDR3 covers 14 residues. Germline lookup yields CDR1 SNHLY and CDR2 FYNNEI.

The chain links TRBV20-1 to TRBJ1-5; the TRBD1 assignment by TCRdb is unverifiable without DNA. In germline, CDR1 is DFQATT, CDR2 SNEGSKA (reference sequence). The CDR3 runs to 14 residues. CDR3 protein: CSAREGADNQPQHF.

This rearrangement joins TRBV4-3 to TRBJ2-1. Germline values: CDR1 LGHNA, CDR2 YSLEER. The CDR3 is made up of 15 amino acids. The CDR3 protein is CASSQAQLRYNEQFF.

The CDR3 is CASSTDLYSNQPQHF. The rearrangement links TRBV19 to TRBJ1-5. This CDR3 has 15 amino acids. From germline, CDR1 is LNHDA and CDR2 SQIVND (reference sequence).

The chain joins TRBV28 to TRBJ1-1; TCRdb gives TRBD1 as the D gene, but with no DNA this cannot be confirmed. Germline CDR1 MDHEN, CDR2 SYDVKM. The CDR3 has 17 residues. CDR3: CASIFIPQGSANTEAFF.

This chain connects TRBV7-3 to TRBJ1-2; TCRdb designates TRBD1, a call that cannot be tested without DNA. The CDR3 consists of 21 residues. Germline assignment: CDR1 SGHTA and CDR2 FQGTGA. The CDR3 loop is CASSEGWGPGGVRQLDYGYTF.

J is TRBJ1-3 and V is TRBV19; TCRdb's assignment of TRBD1 cannot be checked, as there is no DNA. This CDR3 has 17 residues. Germline V gene sequence: CDR1 LNHDA, CDR2 SQIVND (reference sequence). The CDR3 reads CASSIESLQGPGNTIYF.

The chain carries TRBV20-1 and TRBJ2-2; TCRdb indicates TRBD1, and absent DNA this call remains unverified. The germline V gene encodes CDR1 DFQATT and CDR2 SNEGSKA (reference sequence). The CDR3 has 16 amino acids. The chain's CDR3 is CSARGLGQGETGELFF.

CDR3 residues: CASSLRQGIWGTNEKLFF. The chain joins TRBV12-3 or TRBV12-4 to TRBJ1-4; TCRdb proposes TRBD1, but this gene call is untestable without DNA. The CDR3 loop spans 18 amino acids.

The gene calls are TRBV5-1 and TRBJ2-4; with no DNA, the TCRdb D assignment of TRBD2 cannot be verified. The CDR3 loop spans 15 amino acids. Germline V gene data show CDR1 as SGHRS and CDR2 as YFSETQ. CDR3 sequence: CASSLSLAGENIQYF.

CDR3 sequence: CASSGTTGETQYF. This chain connects TRBV5-1 to TRBJ2-5; the TRBD1 assignment by TCRdb is unverifiable without DNA. The CDR3 contains 13 residues. CDR1 SGHRS and CDR2 YFSETQ come from the germline V gene.

The V and J genes are TRBV14 and TRBJ2-7; the TCRdb D gene call, TRBD2, has no DNA to confirm it. CDR3 length: 13 residues. Looked up from germline, CDR1 is SGHDN and CDR2 is FVKESK. This CDR3 reads CASSPGLSSEQYF. The full variable domain, in which reference TRBV14 and TRBJ2-7 provide the parts outside the CDR3, is EAGVTQFPSHSVIEKGQTVTLRCDPISGHDNLYWYRRVMGKEIKFLLHFVKESKQDESGMPNNRFLAERTGGTYSTLKVQPAELEDSGVYFCASSPGLSSEQYFGPGTRLTVT.